This entry lists 28 T cell receptor beta chains sequenced from one sample in a study of CD8+CD57+ T cells in acquired aplastic anemia. Profiling of TCR beta VDJ combinations and CDR3 sequences used genomic DNA as template. TCRdb used MiXCR to reprocess the reads, holding one entry per CDR3 protein. The repertoire has about 150,000 distinct CDR3 sequences, approximately 41% of them found once; the top ten carry 8% to 9%. The source material was sorted CD4+, CD8+, or CD8+CD57+ T cells (not recorded which) from PBMCs. These receptors originate from a human donor in good health, serving as a control.

About this clonotype: One base away lies a much larger clone, so this may be a sequencing read error. This sequence joins TRBV28 and TRBJ1-4; D remains ambiguous. This CDR3 contains 13 residues. Germline V gene sequence: CDR1 MDHEN, CDR2 SYDVKM. V dropped 5 bases and J dropped 0 bases, with 4 bases sitting between them. The CDR3 region is CASSRATNEKLFF. In DNA form, the CDR3 reads TGTGCCAGCAGTCGCGCAACTAATGAAAAACTGTTTTTT.

CDR3 nucleotides: TGTGCCACCAGTGTCTTAGGACAGGGGTATGGCTACACCTTC. Translated, it gives CATSVLGQGYGYTF. This chain uses TRBV24-1 with TRBJ1-2, with 9 bases fitting TRBD1. Per germline, CDR1 KGHDR and CDR2 SFDVKD. J was trimmed by 5 bases and V by 5 bases; bases with no gene match: 5. This CDR3 contains 14 residues.

This clonotype was detected many times. The chain is built from TRBV7-9 and TRBJ1-5, with TRBD1 as a possible D gene (6 bases). Germline lookup yields CDR1 SEHNR and CDR2 FQNEAQ (reference sequence). The V gene lost 5 bases and the J gene lost 0 bases, with 20 bases spanning the gap. There are 18 residues in the CDR3. CDR3: CASSQSVRGGDSNQPQHF. CDR3 sequence (DNA): TGTGCCAGCAGCCAGAGTGTCCGAGGGGGAGATAGCAATCAGCCCCAGCATTTT.

This clonotype appeared many times. V gene TRBV7-2 combines with J gene TRBJ1-5, with unresolved D. Trimming left V 3 bases short and J 5 bases short, with 8 bases between. CDR1 and CDR2 (germline): SGHTA, FQGNSA. This CDR3 is built from 13 residues. Here the CDR3 reads CASSFGRDQPQHF. The CDR3 DNA reads TGTGCCAGCAGCTTTGGGAGAGATCAGCCCCAGCATTTT.

This clonotype came up many times. J is TRBJ2-5 and V is TRBV6-1, with TRBD1 as a possible D gene (5 bases). Trimming stripped 7 bases from V and 5 bases from J, with 17 bases between. This CDR3 spans 14 amino acids. Germline lookup yields CDR1 MNHNS and CDR2 SASEGT. CDR3: CASIQRGYAETQYF. For the CDR3, the DNA is TGTGCCAGCATCCAAAGGGGTTACGCGGAGACCCAGTACTTC.

With respect to this clonotype: A much bigger clone sits one base away, suggesting this may be a read error. The chain joins TRBV6-1 to TRBJ1-4; tentative D call: TRBD1 (5 bases). In germline, CDR1 is MNHNS, CDR2 SASEGT. The CDR3 contains 13 residues. CDR3 nucleotides: TGTGTCAGCAGTGAGGGGACGGGTGAAAAACTGTTTTTT. Amino acid sequence: CVSSEGTGEKLFF.

The chain joins TRBV15 to TRBJ1-2; 8 bases map to TRBD1. Trimming removed 0 bases from V and 6 bases from J; junction bases left unmatched: 6. Germline CDR1 reads LNHNV; CDR2 reads YYDKDF (reference sequence). The CDR3 totals 15 residues. This chain's CDR3 is CATSRDRAGGNGYTF. The CDR3 bases are TGTGCCACCAGCAGAGATCGGGCAGGGGGCAATGGCTACACCTTC.

This clonotype was seen repeatedly, ten times or more. This chain connects TRBV7-9 to TRBJ2-3; 7 bases agree with TRBD2. The CDR3 sequence is 13 residues long. Germline V gives CDR1 SEHNR, CDR2 FQNEAQ (reference sequence). V was pared by 5 bases and J by 7 bases, with 6 bases of the junction left unmatched. For the CDR3, the DNA is TGTGCCAGCAGCGGCCGGGACTATAATACGCAGTATTTT. It is translated as CASSGRDYNTQYF. Full variable domain (remainder filled in from reference TRBV7-9 and TRBJ2-3): DTGVSQNPRHKITKRGQNVTFRCDPISEHNRLYWYRQTLGQGPEFLTYFQNEAQLEKSRLLSDRFSAERPKGSFSTLEIQRTEQGDSAMYLCASSGRDYNTQYFGPGTRLTVL.

The gene calls are TRBV3-1 and TRBJ1-1; TRBD1 aligns across 9 bases. The CDR3 runs to 15 residues. In germline, CDR1 is LGHDT, CDR2 YNNKEL (reference sequence). Losses at the gene ends were 3 bases for V and 1 base for J; bases not matched to a gene: 3. CDR3 in amino acids: CASSHVQGANTEAFF. The CDR3 DNA is TGTGCCAGCAGCCACGTACAGGGGGCGAACACTGAAGCTTTCTTT. Supplemented by reference TRBV3-1 and TRBJ1-1, the full variable domain reads DTAVSQTPKYLVTQMGNDKSIKCEQNLGHDTMYWYKQDSKKFLKIMFSYNNKELIINETVPNRFSPKSPDKAHLNLHINSLELGDSAVYFCASSHVQGANTEAFFGQGTRLTVV.

This clonotype was picked up one time. The rearrangement links TRBV10-3 to TRBJ2-7; D is unresolved. CDR1 and CDR2 from the germline V gene are ENHRY and SYGVKD. The CDR3 spans 13 residues. With 10 bases removed from V and 0 bases from J, the gap between germline ends came to 13 bases. Here the CDR3 DNA reads TGTGCCAGCATCGGTGAAAGCTCCTACGAGCAGTACGTC. Its protein is CASIGESSYEQYV.

This chain connects TRBV10-3 to TRBJ1-3; TRBD1 agrees at 7 bases. Germline V gene data show CDR1 as ENHRY and CDR2 as SYGVKD. The J segment lost 0 bases and the V segment lost 4 bases, leaving 0 bases of the junction unmatched. This CDR3 region has 14 residues. CDR3 loop: CAISGTGSGNTIYF. CDR3 coding DNA: TGTGCCATCAGTGGGACAGGCTCTGGAAACACCATATATTTT.

Points on this clonotype: One end of the junction does not line up with germline, which may come from a read error. The rearrangement uses TRBV7-3 and TRBJ1-2; D not certain. The CDR3 runs 13 residues. Looked up from germline, CDR1 is SGHTA and CDR2 is FQGTGA. The CDR3 DNA follows: TGCGCCAGCAGCCCATCACCCGCCTATGGCTACACCTTC. Its protein product is CASSPSPAYGYTF.

In this sample, this clonotype turned up many times. The chain joins TRBV10-3 to TRBJ1-2, with D hard to call. The CDR3 spans 14 residues. V shed 3 bases and J shed 3 bases, with 11 bases lying between them. Germline values: CDR1 ENHRY, CDR2 SYGVKD. Here the CDR3 DNA reads TGTGCCATCAGTGATGGACGGAAGGACTATGGCTACACCTTC. Translating it yields CAISDGRKDYGYTF.

The rearrangement joins TRBV9 to TRBJ1-5, with 10 nucleotides matching TRBD1. Germline V gene sequence: CDR1 SGDLS, CDR2 YYNGEE. The CDR3 consists of 17 residues. Trimming cost V 4 bases and J 4 bases; bases outside gene matches: 11. The CDR3 nucleotides read TGTGCCAGCAGCAATGAAAGGGGACAGGGGAGGAATCAGCCCCAGCATTTT. Protein sequence: CASSNERGQGRNQPQHF.

The J gene is TRBJ2-5, the V gene TRBV2; 10 nucleotides align to TRBD2. Germline V gene lookup returns CDR1 SNHLY and CDR2 FYNNEI. This CDR3 contains 15 residues. Germline trimming cut 5 bases from V and 5 bases from J; bases unmatched to any gene: 8. The CDR3 is CASSYSTSGRETQYF. The DNA of the CDR3 is TGTGCCAGCAGTTACTCGACTAGCGGGCGGGAGACCCAGTACTTC. Based on the CDR3 plus reference TRBV2 and TRBJ2-5, the full variable domain is EPEVTQTPSHQVTQMGQEVILRCVPISNHLYFYWYRQILGQKVEFLVSFYNNEISEKSEIFDDQFSVERPDGSNFTLKIRSTKLEDSAMYFCASSYSTSGRETQYFGPGTRLLVL.

The chain has TRBV15 and TRBJ2-7; 7 positions agree with TRBD1. The CDR3 consists of 14 residues. V shed 5 bases and J 6 bases; nucleotides not matched to a gene: 10. Germline CDR1 and CDR2: LNHNV and YYDKDF (reference sequence). The DNA for the CDR3 is TGTGCCACCAGCGCAGACAGGGTCCTCGCCGAGCAGTACTTC. Its protein is CATSADRVLAEQYF.

As to this clonotype: At one of its ends the junction is not consistent with the germline gene, which may arise from a read error. The J gene is TRBJ1-2, the V gene TRBV28; D perhaps matches TRBD1 (5 bases). The length of the CDR3 is 14 residues. The V gene's germline CDR1 is MDHEN and CDR2 SYDVKM. The CDR3 coding sequence is TGTGCCAGCAGTTTAGCTCCCCAGGGAGGAGGCTACATCTTC. Translated, it gives CASSLAPQGGGYIF.

This sequence joins TRBV29-1 and TRBJ2-3; 9 nucleotides match TRBD1. Germline lookup yields CDR1 SQVTM and CDR2 ANQGSEA. The V gene end was trimmed by 4 bases and the J gene end by 2 bases; junction bases not matched to a gene: 7. The CDR3 has 15 residues. The CDR3, as DNA: TGCAGCGTTGTACAGGGGGCGAGTGTCACAGATACGCAGTATTTT. Amino acids: CSVVQGASVTDTQYF.

In its sample, this clonotype was seen a few times. A much larger clone lies one base from this, so it may be a read error. The rearrangement links TRBV11-2 to TRBJ2-1; 10 bases fit TRBD1. The CDR3 is 16 amino acids. Germline V CDR1 and CDR2: SGHAT, FQNNGV. The DNA of the CDR3 is TGTGCCGGCAGCTCCCGACAGGGGGCAGGGTACAATGAGCAGTTCTTC. This codes for CAGSSRQGAGYNEQFF. Drawing the rest from reference TRBV11-2 and TRBJ2-1, the complete variable domain is EAGVAQSPRYKIIEKRQSVAFWCNPISGHATLYWYQQILGQGPKLLIQFQNNGVVDDSQLPKDRFSAERLKGVDSTLKIQPAKLEDSAVYLCAGSSRQGAGYNEQFFGPGTRLTVL.

The V gene is TRBV7-8, the J gene TRBJ2-5; D uncertain. CDR3 length equals 12 residues. V lost 5 bases and J 5 bases, leaving 9 bases between the germline ends. Germline lookup yields CDR1 SGHVS and CDR2 FQNEAQ. The CDR3 DNA reads TGTGCCAGCAGCCAGCTTGTGGAGACCCAGTACTTC. Encoded protein: CASSQLVETQYF.

This chain joins TRBV2 and TRBJ2-5; TRBD2 might be the D (6 bases). Per germline, CDR1 SNHLY and CDR2 FYNNEI. V gave up 4 bases and J gave up 4 bases, with 16 bases separating them. CDR3 length: 15 residues. Written as DNA, the CDR3 is TGTGCCAGCAGTGGATATGGTACGGGGGTAGAGACCCAGTACTTC. Translation gives CASSGYGTGVETQYF. Supplemented by reference TRBV2 and TRBJ2-5, the full variable domain reads EPEVTQTPSHQVTQMGQEVILRCVPISNHLYFYWYRQILGQKVEFLVSFYNNEISEKSEIFDDQFSVERPDGSNFTLKIRSTKLEDSAMYFCASSGYGTGVETQYFGPGTRLLVL.

Concerning this clonotype: This may come from a read error, since a much larger clone is one base off. This chain joins TRBV5-8 and TRBJ2-3; no clear D gene. V was cut by 0 bases and J by 7 bases, with 12 bases left in between. CDR1 SGHTS and CDR2 YDEGEE come from the germline V gene. The CDR3 has 14 residues. CDR3 DNA: TGTGCCAGCAGCTTGGATGCTGGCCCCAATACGCAGTATTTT. Protein sequence: CASSLDAGPNTQYF.

This clonotype was recorded a few times. The chain joins TRBV7-6 to TRBJ2-7, with D possibly matching TRBD1 (6 bases). This CDR3 contains 13 residues. Trimming cost V 3 bases and J 6 bases, with 12 bases left between them. Germline CDR1 and CDR2: SGHVS and FNYEAQ. CDR3 sequence: CASSLAAGVEQYF. The DNA for the CDR3 is TGTGCCAGCAGCTTGGCGGCAGGGGTCGAGCAGTACTTC.

This clonotype occurred many times. The chain employs TRBV5-1 and TRBJ1-1; a weak D match, TRBD1 (5 bases). V was pared by 4 bases and J by 10 bases, with 17 bases between. The V gene's germline CDR1 is SGHRS and CDR2 YFSETQ. CDR3 length equals 13 residues. The CDR3 protein is CASSPLGESRAFF. CDR3 DNA sequence: TGCGCCAGCAGCCCGTTGGGGGAAAGCCGAGCTTTCTTT. The entire variable domain, with the rest obtained from reference TRBV5-1 and TRBJ1-1, is as follows: KAGVTQTPRYLIKTRGQQVTLSCSPISGHRSVSWYQQTPGQGLQFLFEYFSETQRNKGNFPGRFSGRQFSNSRSEMNVSTLELGDSALYLCASSPLGESRAFFGQGTRLTVV.

Concerning this clonotype: This clone may be a read error of a much larger clone one base away. The chain has TRBV6-1 and TRBJ1-2; D gene ambiguous. Germline CDR1 and CDR2: MNHNS and SASEGT. The CDR3 runs to 9 residues. Here the CDR3 DNA reads TGTGCCAGCGGTGAATACGGGATCTTC. This gives the protein CASGEYGIF.

In its sample, this clonotype was seen a few times. This may be a read error, as it is one base from a much larger clone. This is likely a read error, given that the CDR3 carries no conserved phenylalanine or tryptophan at its end. This chain joins TRBV4-1 and TRBJ1-6; 7 bases are shared with TRBD1. CDR3 length: 15 residues. Germline-derived CDR1 and CDR2 are MGHRA and YSYEKL. Trimming at V came to 4 bases and at J to 9 bases, leaving 9 bases not matched to a gene. Here the CDR3 reads CASSPSTGISSPLHL. The CDR3 nucleotides are TGCGCCAGCAGCCCATCGACAGGGATCAGTTCACCCCTCCACCTT.

This clonotype has a count of ten or more. The chain carries TRBV20-1 and TRBJ2-7, with D tentatively TRBD2 (5 bases). The CDR3 sequence is 13 residues long. Germline lookup yields CDR1 DFQATT and CDR2 SNEGSKA (reference sequence). The ends were cut back, 3 bases at V and 3 bases at J, with 12 bases in the middle. The CDR3 DNA sequence: TGCAGTGCTAGGGGTGAGCGGATCTACGAGCAGTACTTC. This gives the protein CSARGERIYEQYF.

The chain has TRBV29-1 and TRBJ2-7; 11 bases align to TRBD1. Germline-derived CDR1 and CDR2 are SQVTM and ANQGSEA. The CDR3 runs 14 residues. Trimming at V came to 7 bases and at J to 5 bases, leaving 10 bases not matched to a gene. In DNA, the CDR3 is TGCAGCGCCACCAGGGACAGGGGGAAGAACGAGCAGTACTTC. Encoded protein: CSATRDRGKNEQYF.